This TCR beta chain was documented in a study of T cell responses to AZD1222 COVID-19 vaccine. Study-wide results and caveats: Reportedly, nearly half the spike-specific TCRs target unmutated variant regions.

Method: immunoSEQ multiplex PCR; TCRdb's copy keeps in-frame clones and lacks some. Of roughly 180,000 clones listed, over 80% are singletons. The CDR3 loop spans 15 amino acids. CDR1 and CDR2 (germline): SGHDT, YYEEEE. V lost 4 bases, J lost 0 bases, and 8 bases lay in between. This clone was counted a few times. As yet, its antigen is unknown. V is TRBV5-6 and J is TRBJ2-6; D perhaps matches TRBD1 (5 bases). The sequencing used peripheral blood, collected 28 days after the second dose of the MenACWY control vaccine. This clonotype was sampled from an adult who received the MenACWY meningococcal vaccine as a control. The CDR3 nucleotides are TGTGCCAGCAGCAGTACAGGCTCTGGGGCCAACGTCCTGACTTTC. Translation: CASSSTGSGANVLTF.